These T cell receptor beta chains were read from a single sample in a study of CD8+CD57+ T cells in acquired aplastic anemia. TCRdb recomputed calls from the reads with MiXCR, one row per CDR3 protein. The sample lists 150,000 to 200,000 distinct CDR3 sequences, approximately 50% occurring once. The sample taken for sequencing was sorted CD4+, CD8+, or CD8+CD57+ T cells (not recorded which) from PBMCs. Every receptor here comes from a human donor with aplastic anemia. The CDR3 runs from the conserved cysteine through the conserved F or W. D genes are given only for firm matches. Some rows mark clone size as missing; the rest say once, few, many or name a class of expanded clone.

abundance | j_gene | d_gene | v_gene | CDR3aa | CDR3nt
NA | TRBJ2-3 | NA | TRBV2 | CASRFRGVRTDTQYF | TGTGCCAGCAGGTTCAGAGGGGTACGAACAGATACGCAGTATTTT
many | TRBJ2-7 | TRBD2 | TRBV7-2 | CASSSRGGQYF | TGTGCCAGCAGCTCTCGGGGGGGGCAGTACTTC
NA | TRBJ1-6 | TRBD1 | TRBV19 | CASSITGGGSPLHF | TGTGCCAGTAGTATCACAGGGGGGGGTTCACCCCTCCACTTT
NA | TRBJ1-5 | NA | TRBV19 | CASSVLNQPQHF | TGTGCCAGTAGCGTACTAAATCAGCCCCAGCATTTT
NA | TRBJ2-5 | NA | TRBV2 | CASSGEGGGSREETQYF | TGTGCCAGCTCAGGAGAGGGTGGTGGGAGTCGTGAAGAGACCCAGTACTTC
NA | TRBJ1-1 | TRBD1 | TRBV7-9 | CASSLGDRMNTEAFF | TGTGCCAGCAGCTTAGGGGACAGAATGAACACTGAAGCTTTCTTT
NA | TRBJ1-1 | NA | TRBV10-3 | CAISPGTTDMNTEAFF | TGTGCCATCAGCCCCGGGACAACAGACATGAACACTGAAGCTTTCTTT
NA | TRBJ1-6 | TRBD1 | TRBV20-1 | CSAKARHRGGNNSPLHF | TGCAGTGCTAAGGCGAGGCACAGGGGGGGAAATAATTCACCCCTCCACTTT
many | TRBJ2-7 | NA | TRBV7-6 | CASSLGETYEQYF | TGTGCCAGCAGCTTAGGCGAGACATACGAGCAGTACTTC
NA | TRBJ2-7 | NA | TRBV19 | CASRDTGGEQYF | TGTGCCAGCAGGGACACCGGGGGAGAGCAGTACTTC
few | TRBJ2-2 | NA | TRBV7-2 | CASSSINTGELFF | TGTGCCAGCAGCTCGATCAACACCGGGGAGCTGTTTTTT
few | TRBJ1-2 | NA | TRBV15 | CATSRANYGYTF | TGTGCCACCAGCAGGGCTAACTATGGCTACACCTTC
many | TRBJ2-7 | TRBD2 | TRBV6-5 | CASSYSSGGDYEQYF | TGTGCCAGCAGTTACTCGTCGGGAGGTGACTACGAGCAGTACTTC
NA | TRBJ1-2 | NA | TRBV10-3 | CAISARTSYGYTF | TGTGCCATCAGTGCAAGGACAAGCTATGGCTACACCTTC
NA | TRBJ2-3 | NA | TRBV11-1 | CASEYFWGSSTDTQYF | TGTGCCAGCGAATACTTTTGGGGGAGTAGTACAGATACGCAGTATTTT
many | TRBJ2-4 | NA | TRBV5-1 | CASSLRGMDIQYF | TGCGCCAGCAGCTTGAGAGGGATGGACATTCAGTACTTC
many | TRBJ2-1 | NA | TRBV20-1 | CSARDVQSLLYNEQFF | TGCAGTGCTAGAGATGTGCAGTCCCTTCTGTACAATGAGCAGTTCTTC
few | TRBJ2-7 | TRBD1 | TRBV2 | CASSVQGRDEQYF | TGTGCCAGCAGTGTACAGGGGCGCGACGAGCAGTACTTC
few | TRBJ2-1 | TRBD2 | TRBV11-2 | CASSSSLTSGRETEQFF | TGTGCCAGCAGCTCGAGTTTGACTAGCGGGAGGGAGACTGAGCAGTTCTTC
many | TRBJ2-1 | NA | TRBV9 | CASSVARGSYNEQFF | TGTGCCAGCAGCGTAGCGCGGGGCTCCTACAATGAGCAGTTCTTC
NA | TRBJ2-3 | TRBD2 | TRBV29-1 | CSVGPSGGADTQYF | TGCAGCGTTGGGCCTAGCGGGGGGGCAGATACGCAGTATTTT
many | TRBJ2-4 | TRBD1 | TRBV7-2 | CASSLGQGWSIQYF | TGTGCCAGCAGCCTCGGACAGGGGTGGAGCATTCAGTACTTC
many | TRBJ2-1 | TRBD2 | TRBV5-1 | CASSLTGGDEQFF | TGCGCCAGCAGCTTGACCGGGGGGGATGAGCAGTTCTTC
few | TRBJ2-3 | NA | TRBV24-1 | CATSDLWQSTDTQYF | TGTGCCACCAGTGATTTGTGGCAGAGCACAGATACGCAGTATTTT
NA | TRBJ2-6 | NA | TRBV4-3 | CASSQEGAGHSGANVLTF | TGCGCCAGCAGCCAAGAGGGGGCAGGGCACTCTGGGGCCAACGTCCTGACTTTC
few | TRBJ2-3 | NA | TRBV11-1 | CASSFWAISTDTQYF | TGTGCCAGCAGCTTTTGGGCTATTAGCACAGATACGCAGTATTTT
NA | TRBJ1-5 | TRBD1 | TRBV18 | CASSSRDRGINQPQHF | TGTGCCAGCTCATCCCGGGACAGGGGAATCAATCAGCCCCAGCATTTT
NA | TRBJ1-3 | NA | TRBV7-6 | CASSLFDRDYAGNTIYF | TGTGCCAGCAGCTTATTCGACAGAGACTACGCTGGAAACACCATATATTTT
NA | TRBJ1-1 | NA | TRBV7-2 | CASRLGLSTEAFF | TGTGCCAGCAGGTTAGGTCTGAGCACTGAAGCTTTCTTT
NA | TRBJ1-2 | NA | TRBV15 | CATSRGGQLYGYTF | TGTGCCACCAGCAGAGGTGGACAGCTCTATGGCTACACCTTC
few | TRBJ1-1 | TRBD1 | TRBV18 | CASSADRVMNTEAFF | TGTGCCAGCTCAGCGGACAGGGTCATGAACACTGAAGCTTTCTTT
many | TRBJ2-1 | TRBD2 | TRBV7-3 | CASSLIKAGGGEQFF | TGTGCCAGCAGCTTGATTAAAGCGGGAGGAGGTGAGCAGTTCTTC
NA | TRBJ1-1 | NA | TRBV14 | CASSPKGWGRNTEAFF | TGTGCCAGCAGCCCCAAAGGTTGGGGCCGGAACACTGAAGCTTTCTTT
NA | TRBJ2-5 | TRBD2 | TRBV27 | CASSSGLAGGFQETQYF | TGTGCCAGCAGTTCCGGACTAGCGGGAGGTTTTCAAGAGACCCAGTACTTC
NA | TRBJ1-5 | TRBD1 | TRBV19 | CASSRDRVMGQPQHF | TGTGCCAGTAGTAGGGACAGGGTAATGGGTCAGCCCCAGCATTTT
few | TRBJ2-3 | NA | TRBV20-1 | CSALRGGAGRPDTQYF | TGCAGTGCCCTCAGGGGGGGGGCTGGCCGGCCCGATACGCAGTATTTT
few | TRBJ2-1 | TRBD2 | TRBV6-2/TRBV6-3 | CASSYSGTSGSLEQFF | TGTGCCAGCAGTTATTCCGGGACTAGCGGGAGCCTGGAGCAGTTCTTC
few | TRBJ1-5 | NA | TRBV2 | CASSQFRSQPQHF | TGTGCCAGCAGCCAATTTAGGAGTCAGCCCCAGCATTTT
many | TRBJ2-3 | NA | TRBV7-3 | CASSPRRSATDTQYF | TGTGCCAGCAGCCCCCGCCGGAGCGCCACAGATACGCAGTATTTT
NA | TRBJ2-7 | NA | TRBV29-1 | CSGSRAYEQYF | TGCAGCGGGAGTAGGGCCTACGAGCAGTACTTC
many | TRBJ1-2 | NA | TRBV27 | CASSLTGVGYGYTF | TGTGCCAGCAGTTTAACCGGGGTGGGCTATGGCTACACCTTC
few | TRBJ1-2 | TRBD1 | TRBV15 | CATSRGQGAGYGYTF | TGTGCCACCAGCAGGGGACAGGGGGCGGGCTATGGCTACACCTTC
NA | TRBJ2-1 | TRBD2 | TRBV2 | CASSITSGSSYNEQFF | TGTGCCAGCAGCATCACTAGCGGAAGCTCCTACAATGAGCAGTTCTTC
NA | TRBJ1-1 | NA | TRBV27 | CASSPPPDGNTEAFF | TGTGCCAGCAGTCCCCCCCCGGACGGAAACACTGAAGCTTTCTTT
NA | TRBJ2-7 | NA | TRBV27 | CASSSYGVQKSYEQYF | TGTGCCAGCAGTTCCTACGGAGTTCAGAAAAGCTACGAGCAGTACTTC
NA | TRBJ1-5 | NA | TRBV20-1 | CSAAGGNLNQPQHF | TGCAGTGCTGCCGGGGGGAACCTCAATCAGCCCCAGCATTTT
NA | TRBJ2-3 | TRBD2 | TRBV10-1 | CASSEMASGVNTQYF | TGCGCCAGCAGTGAGATGGCTAGCGGGGTTAATACGCAGTATTTT
NA | TRBJ2-7 | NA | TRBV20-1 | CSAGTGTEQYF | TGCAGTGCGGGAACAGGGACCGAGCAGTACTTC
NA | TRBJ2-3 | NA | TRBV24-1 | CATSDSTREDTQYF | TGTGCCACCAGTGATTCCACACGTGAAGATACGCAGTATTTT
NA | TRBJ2-7 | NA | TRBV20-1 | CSARDRDTPYEQYF | TGCAGTGCTAGAGACCGGGACACCCCCTACGAGCAGTACTTC
many | TRBJ2-2 | NA | TRBV12-3/TRBV12-4 | CATRQAQDGELFF | TGTGCCACCCGACAGGCTCAGGACGGGGAGCTGTTTTTT
few | TRBJ2-1 | NA | TRBV12-3/TRBV12-4 | CASSTPWGPSMGEQFF | TGTGCCAGCAGTACCCCCTGGGGACCGTCTATGGGTGAGCAGTTCTTC
once | TRBJ2-5 | NA | TRBV5-1 | CASSLTGIQETQYF | TGCGCCAGCAGCTTAACAGGAATCCAAGAGACCCAGTACTTC
NA | TRBJ1-2 | NA | TRBV19 | CASSPTGYEGYTF | TGTGCCAGTAGCCCAACAGGGTACGAAGGCTACACCTTC
NA | TRBJ1-3 | NA | TRBV2 | CASMAWSGNTIYF | TGTGCCAGCATGGCGTGGTCTGGAAACACCATATATTTT
NA | TRBJ1-4 | NA | TRBV19 | CASSIGQINEKLFF | TGTGCCAGTAGTATTGGGCAGATTAATGAAAAACTGTTTTTT
NA | TRBJ2-3 | NA | TRBV18 | CASSPYPGADTQYF | TGTGCCAGCTCACCCTACCCCGGGGCAGATACGCAGTATTTT
few | TRBJ2-2 | NA | TRBV25-1 | CASSVVTGELFF | TGTGCCAGCAGTGTCGTAACCGGGGAGCTGTTTTTT
NA | TRBJ2-7 | NA | TRBV19 | CATRLGHEQYF | TGTGCCACCCGCCTTGGACACGAGCAGTACTTC
NA | TRBJ1-5 | NA | TRBV10-3 | CAIGSTVSEQPQHF | TGTGCCATCGGATCCACAGTCTCCGAGCAGCCCCAGCATTTT